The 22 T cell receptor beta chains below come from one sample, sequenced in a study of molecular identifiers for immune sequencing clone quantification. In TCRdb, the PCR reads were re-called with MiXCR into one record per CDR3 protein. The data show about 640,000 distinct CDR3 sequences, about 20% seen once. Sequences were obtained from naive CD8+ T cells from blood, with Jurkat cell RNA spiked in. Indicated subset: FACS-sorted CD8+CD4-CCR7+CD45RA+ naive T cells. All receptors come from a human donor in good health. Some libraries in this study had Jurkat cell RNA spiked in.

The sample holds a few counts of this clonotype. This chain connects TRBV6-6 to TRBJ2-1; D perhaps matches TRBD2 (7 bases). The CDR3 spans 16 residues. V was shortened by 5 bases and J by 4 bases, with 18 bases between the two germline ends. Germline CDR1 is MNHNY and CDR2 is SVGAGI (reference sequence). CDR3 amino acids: CASSRDGGREYNEQFF. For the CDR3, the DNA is TGTGCCAGCAGTCGTGACGGGGGGCGTGAGTACAATGAGCAGTTCTTC.

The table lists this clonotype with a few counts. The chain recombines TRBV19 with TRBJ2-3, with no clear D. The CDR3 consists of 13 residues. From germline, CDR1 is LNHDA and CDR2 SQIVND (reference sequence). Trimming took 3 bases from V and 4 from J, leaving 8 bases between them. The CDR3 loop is CASSIGVADTQYF. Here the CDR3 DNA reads TGTGCCAGTAGTATTGGGGTCGCAGATACGCAGTATTTT.

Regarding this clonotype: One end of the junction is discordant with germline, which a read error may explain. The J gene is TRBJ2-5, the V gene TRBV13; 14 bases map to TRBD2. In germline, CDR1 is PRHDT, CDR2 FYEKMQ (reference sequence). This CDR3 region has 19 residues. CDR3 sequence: CASSKTRLAGGRYQGTQYF. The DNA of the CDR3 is TGTGCCAGCAGCAAGACGAGACTAGCGGGAGGGCGTTACCAAGGGACCCAGTACTTC.

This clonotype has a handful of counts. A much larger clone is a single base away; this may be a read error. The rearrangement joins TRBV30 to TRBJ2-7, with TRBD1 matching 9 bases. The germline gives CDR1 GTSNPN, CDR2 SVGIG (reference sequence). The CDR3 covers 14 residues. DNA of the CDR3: TGTGCCTGGCGTGTAACAGGGGGCATCGACGAGCAGTACTTC. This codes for CAWRVTGGIDEQYF.

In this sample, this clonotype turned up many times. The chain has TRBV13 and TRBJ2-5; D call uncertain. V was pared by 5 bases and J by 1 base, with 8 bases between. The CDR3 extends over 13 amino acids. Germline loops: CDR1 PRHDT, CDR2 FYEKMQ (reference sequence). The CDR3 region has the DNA TGTGCCAGCAGCCACGCCATCCAAGAGACCCAGTACTTC. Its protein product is CASSHAIQETQYF.

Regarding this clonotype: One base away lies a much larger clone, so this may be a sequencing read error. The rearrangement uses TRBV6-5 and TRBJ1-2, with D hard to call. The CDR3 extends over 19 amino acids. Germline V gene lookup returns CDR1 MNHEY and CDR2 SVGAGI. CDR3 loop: CASSYETDPSERTNCGYTF. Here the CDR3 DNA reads TGTGCCAGCAGTTACGAAACCGACCCCTCTGAGAGAACTAACTGTGGCTACACCTTC.

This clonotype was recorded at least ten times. The CDR3 DNA follows: TGTGCCAGTAGCCCCATGGTCGACATCAATGGCTACACCTTC. As protein: CASSPMVDINGYTF. This sequence joins TRBV19 and TRBJ1-2; no clear D gene. CDR3 length equals 14 residues. Germline CDR1 reads LNHDA; CDR2 reads SQIVND (reference sequence). V was shortened by 6 bases and J by 6 bases, with 17 bases between the two germline ends.

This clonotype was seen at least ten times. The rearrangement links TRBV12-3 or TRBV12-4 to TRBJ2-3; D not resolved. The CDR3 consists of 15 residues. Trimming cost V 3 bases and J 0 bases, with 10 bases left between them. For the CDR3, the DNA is TGTGCCAGCAGTTTCTCGGCATCGAGCACAGATACGCAGTATTTT. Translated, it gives CASSFSASSTDTQYF.

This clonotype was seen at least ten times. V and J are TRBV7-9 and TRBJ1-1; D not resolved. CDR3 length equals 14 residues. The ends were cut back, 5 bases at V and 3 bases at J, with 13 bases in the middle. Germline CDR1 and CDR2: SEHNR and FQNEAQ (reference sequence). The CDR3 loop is CASSPGFLDTEAFF. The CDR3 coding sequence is TGTGCCAGCAGCCCCGGGTTTTTAGACACTGAAGCTTTCTTT.

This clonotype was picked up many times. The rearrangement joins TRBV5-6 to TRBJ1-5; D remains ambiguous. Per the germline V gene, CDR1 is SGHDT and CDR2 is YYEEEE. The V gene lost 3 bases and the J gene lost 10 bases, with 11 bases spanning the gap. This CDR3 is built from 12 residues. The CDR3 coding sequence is TGTGCCAGCAGCTCGGGGAGTGGTCCCCAGCATTTT. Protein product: CASSSGSGPQHF.

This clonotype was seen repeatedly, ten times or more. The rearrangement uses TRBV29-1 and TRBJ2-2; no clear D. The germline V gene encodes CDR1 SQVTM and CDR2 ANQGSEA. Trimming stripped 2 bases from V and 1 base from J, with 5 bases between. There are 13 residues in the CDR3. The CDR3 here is CSVESQNTGELFF. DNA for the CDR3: TGCAGCGTTGAAAGTCAGAACACCGGGGAGCTGTTTTTT.

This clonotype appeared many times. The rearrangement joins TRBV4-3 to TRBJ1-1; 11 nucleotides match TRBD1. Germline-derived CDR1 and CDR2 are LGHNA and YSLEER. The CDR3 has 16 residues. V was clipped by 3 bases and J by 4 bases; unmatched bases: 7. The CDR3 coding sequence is TGCGCCAGCAGCCAGGGGACAGGGGGAGGGGGCACTGAAGCTTTCTTT. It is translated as CASSQGTGGGGTEAFF.

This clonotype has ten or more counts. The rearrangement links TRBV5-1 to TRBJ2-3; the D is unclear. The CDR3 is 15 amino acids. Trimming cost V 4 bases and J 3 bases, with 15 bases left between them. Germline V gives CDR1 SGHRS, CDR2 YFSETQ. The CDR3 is CASSQWLQLTDTQYF. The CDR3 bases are TGCGCCAGCAGCCAGTGGTTACAGTTGACAGATACGCAGTATTTT.

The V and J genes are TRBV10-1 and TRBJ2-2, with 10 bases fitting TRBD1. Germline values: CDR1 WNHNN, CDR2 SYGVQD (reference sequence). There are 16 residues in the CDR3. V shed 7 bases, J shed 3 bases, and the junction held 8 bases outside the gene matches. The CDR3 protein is CASIKVTGGDTGELFF. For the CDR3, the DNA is TGCGCCAGCATAAAAGTGACAGGGGGCGACACCGGGGAGCTGTTTTTT.

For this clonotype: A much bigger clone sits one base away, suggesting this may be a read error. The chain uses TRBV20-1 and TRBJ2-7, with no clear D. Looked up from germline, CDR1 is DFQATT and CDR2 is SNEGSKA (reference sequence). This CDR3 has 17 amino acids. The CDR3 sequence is CGARDYSKGLFSHEQYF. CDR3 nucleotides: TGCGGTGCTAGAGATTATTCGAAGGGCCTTTTTTCCCACGAGCAGTACTTC.

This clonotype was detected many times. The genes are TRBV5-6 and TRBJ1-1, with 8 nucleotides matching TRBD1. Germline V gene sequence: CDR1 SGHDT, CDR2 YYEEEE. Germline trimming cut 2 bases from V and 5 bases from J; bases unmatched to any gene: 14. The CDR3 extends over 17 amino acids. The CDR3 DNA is TGTGCCAGCAGCTTTAGGTTTTACTCAGGGGGCAAAACTGAAGCTTTCTTT. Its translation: CASSFRFYSGGKTEAFF.

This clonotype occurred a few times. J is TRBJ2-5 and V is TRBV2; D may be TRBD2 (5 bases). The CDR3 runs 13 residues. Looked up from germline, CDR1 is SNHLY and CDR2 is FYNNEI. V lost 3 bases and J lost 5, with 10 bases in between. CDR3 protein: CASSDSGWETQYF. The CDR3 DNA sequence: TGTGCCAGCAGTGATTCGGGGTGGGAGACCCAGTACTTC.

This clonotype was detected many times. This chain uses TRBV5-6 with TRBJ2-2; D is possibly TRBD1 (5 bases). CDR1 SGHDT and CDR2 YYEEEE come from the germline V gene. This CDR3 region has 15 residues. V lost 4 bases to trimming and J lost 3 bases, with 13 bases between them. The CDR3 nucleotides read TGTGCCAGCAGCCGAGGCAGGGATCACACCGGGGAGCTGTTTTTT. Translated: CASSRGRDHTGELFF.

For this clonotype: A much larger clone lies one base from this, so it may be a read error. CDR3 sequence (DNA): TGTGCCAGCACCCGACAGGGATCCTCCAAGCAGTACTTC. It translates to CASTRQGSSKQYF. The chain combines TRBV25-1 with TRBJ2-7; 7 bases fit TRBD1. CDR3 length: 13 amino acids. Germline V gene lookup returns CDR1 MGHDK and CDR2 SYGVNS. The V segment lost 7 bases and the J segment 8 bases; nucleotides outside the gene matches: 11.

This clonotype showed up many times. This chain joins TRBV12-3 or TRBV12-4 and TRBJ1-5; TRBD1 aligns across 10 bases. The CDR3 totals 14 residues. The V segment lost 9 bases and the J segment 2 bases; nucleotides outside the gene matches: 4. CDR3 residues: CASTTGGGNQPQHF. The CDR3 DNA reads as TGTGCCAGTACGACAGGGGGCGGCAATCAGCCCCAGCATTTT.

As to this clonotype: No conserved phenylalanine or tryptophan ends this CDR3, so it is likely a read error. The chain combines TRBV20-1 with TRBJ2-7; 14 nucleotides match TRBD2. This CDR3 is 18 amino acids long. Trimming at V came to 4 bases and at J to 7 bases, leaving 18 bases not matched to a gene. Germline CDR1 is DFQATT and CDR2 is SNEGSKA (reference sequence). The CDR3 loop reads CSANPGLAGGFAYLEQYL. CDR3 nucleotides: TGCAGTGCTAATCCAGGACTAGCGGGAGGCTTCGCGTACTTGGAGCAGTACCTC.

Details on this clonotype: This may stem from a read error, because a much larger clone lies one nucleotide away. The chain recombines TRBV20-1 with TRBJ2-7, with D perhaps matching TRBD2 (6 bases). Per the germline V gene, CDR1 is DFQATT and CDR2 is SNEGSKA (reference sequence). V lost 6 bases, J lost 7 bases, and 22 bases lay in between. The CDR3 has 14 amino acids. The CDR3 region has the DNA TGCAGTGCCCGCCGGAGGGACTCCTACAATGAGCAGTACTTC. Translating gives CSARRRDSYNEQYF.